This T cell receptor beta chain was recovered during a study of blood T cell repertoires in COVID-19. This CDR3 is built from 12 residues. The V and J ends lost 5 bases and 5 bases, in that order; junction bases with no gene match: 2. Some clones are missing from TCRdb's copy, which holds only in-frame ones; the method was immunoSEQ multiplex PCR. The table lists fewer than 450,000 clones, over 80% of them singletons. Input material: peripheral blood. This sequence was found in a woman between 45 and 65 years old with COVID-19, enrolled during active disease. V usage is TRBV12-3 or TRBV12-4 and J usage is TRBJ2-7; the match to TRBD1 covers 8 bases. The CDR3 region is CASSADRDEQYF. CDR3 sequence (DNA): TGTGCCAGCAGTGCGGACAGGGACGAGCAGTACTTC.